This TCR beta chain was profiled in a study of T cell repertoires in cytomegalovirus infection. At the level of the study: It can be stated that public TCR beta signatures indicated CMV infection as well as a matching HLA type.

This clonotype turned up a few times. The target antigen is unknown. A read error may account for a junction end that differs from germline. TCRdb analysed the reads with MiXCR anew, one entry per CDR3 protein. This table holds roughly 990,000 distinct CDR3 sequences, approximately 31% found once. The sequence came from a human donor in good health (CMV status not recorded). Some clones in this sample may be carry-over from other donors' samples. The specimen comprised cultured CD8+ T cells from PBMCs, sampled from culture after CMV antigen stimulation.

CDR3 DNA sequence: TGTGCTAGCAGCCTAAACCCTGGGAACAATGAGCAGTTCTTC. It codes for CASSLNPGNNEQFF. The V gene is TRBV7-7, the J gene TRBJ2-1; D remains unclear. CDR1 and CDR2 from the germline V gene are SSHAT and FNYEAQ (reference sequence). The CDR3 consists of 14 residues.